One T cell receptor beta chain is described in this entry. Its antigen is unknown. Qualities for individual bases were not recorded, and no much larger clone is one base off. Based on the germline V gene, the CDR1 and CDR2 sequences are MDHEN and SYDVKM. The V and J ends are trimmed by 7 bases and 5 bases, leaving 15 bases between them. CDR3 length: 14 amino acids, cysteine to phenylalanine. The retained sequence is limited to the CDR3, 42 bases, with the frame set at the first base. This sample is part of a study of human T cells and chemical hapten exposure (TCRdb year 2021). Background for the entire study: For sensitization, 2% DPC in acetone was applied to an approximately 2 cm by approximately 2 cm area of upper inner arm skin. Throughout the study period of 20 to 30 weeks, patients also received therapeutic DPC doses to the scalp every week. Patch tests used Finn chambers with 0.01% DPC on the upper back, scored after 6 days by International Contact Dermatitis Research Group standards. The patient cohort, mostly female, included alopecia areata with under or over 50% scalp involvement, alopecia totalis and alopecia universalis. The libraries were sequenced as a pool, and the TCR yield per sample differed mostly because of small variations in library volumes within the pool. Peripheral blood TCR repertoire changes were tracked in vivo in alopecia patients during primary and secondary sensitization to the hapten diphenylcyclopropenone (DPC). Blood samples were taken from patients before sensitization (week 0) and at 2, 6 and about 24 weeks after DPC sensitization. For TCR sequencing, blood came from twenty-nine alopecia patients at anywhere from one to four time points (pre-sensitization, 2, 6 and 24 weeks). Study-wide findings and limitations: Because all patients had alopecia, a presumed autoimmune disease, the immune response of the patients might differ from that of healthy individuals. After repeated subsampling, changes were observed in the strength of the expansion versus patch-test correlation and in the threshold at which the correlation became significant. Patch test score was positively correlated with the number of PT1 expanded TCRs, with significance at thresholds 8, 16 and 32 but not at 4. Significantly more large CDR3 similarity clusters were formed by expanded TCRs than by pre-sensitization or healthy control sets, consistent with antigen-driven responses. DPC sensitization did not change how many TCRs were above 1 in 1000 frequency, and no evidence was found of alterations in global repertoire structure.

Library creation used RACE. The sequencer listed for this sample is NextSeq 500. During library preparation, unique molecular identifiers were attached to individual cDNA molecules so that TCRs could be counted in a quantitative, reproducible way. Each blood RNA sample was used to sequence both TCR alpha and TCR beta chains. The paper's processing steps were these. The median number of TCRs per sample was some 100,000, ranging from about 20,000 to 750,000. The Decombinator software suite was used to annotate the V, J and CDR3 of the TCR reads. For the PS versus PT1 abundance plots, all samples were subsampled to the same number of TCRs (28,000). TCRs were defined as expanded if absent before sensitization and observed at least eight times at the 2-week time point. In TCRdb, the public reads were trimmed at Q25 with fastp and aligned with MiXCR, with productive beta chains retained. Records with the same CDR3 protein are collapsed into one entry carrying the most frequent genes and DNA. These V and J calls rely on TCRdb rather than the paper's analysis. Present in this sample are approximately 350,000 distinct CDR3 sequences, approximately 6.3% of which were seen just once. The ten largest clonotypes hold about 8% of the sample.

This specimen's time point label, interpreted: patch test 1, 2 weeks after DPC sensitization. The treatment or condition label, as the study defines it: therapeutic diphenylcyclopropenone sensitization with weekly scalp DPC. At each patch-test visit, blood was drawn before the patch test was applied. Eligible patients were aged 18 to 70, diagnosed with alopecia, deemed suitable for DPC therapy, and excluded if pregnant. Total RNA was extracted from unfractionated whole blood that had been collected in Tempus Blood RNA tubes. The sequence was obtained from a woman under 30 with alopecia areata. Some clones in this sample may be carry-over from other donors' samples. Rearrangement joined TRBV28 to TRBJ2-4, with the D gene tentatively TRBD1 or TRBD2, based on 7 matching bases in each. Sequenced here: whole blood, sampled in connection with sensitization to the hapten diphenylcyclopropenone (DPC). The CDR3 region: CASNAGDSENIQYF. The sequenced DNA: TGTGCCAGCAATGCGGGGGACAGCGAAAACATTCAGTACTTC.